This TCR beta chain was retrieved from a study of cytomegalovirus exposure and HLA in healthy donors (dated by TCRdb to 2016 to 2017). Study-wide context: An earlier analysis of under 600 of the donors reported approximately 290 Gb of sequence data and around 120 million unique TCR beta sequences from roughly 180 million T cells. An early release that covered about 600 HLA-typed donors contained around 300 gigabases of sequencing data and some 87 million unique TCR sequences. Of the 350 to 450 genotyped donors, 81% fell in the genetic ancestry cluster associated with self-reported Caucasian donors. The study was designed to test whether signatures of past pathogen exposure could be identified by cataloging public T cell receptors. Using immunosequencing, the study profiled T cell repertoires from 500 to 800 subjects and related those repertoires to cytomegalovirus serostatus. Besides the first cohort of 666 subjects, a separate validation cohort made up of 120 different subjects was used. High-throughput TCR immunosequencing, statistical association of individual TCRs with disease status, and machine learning were combined to predict cytomegalovirus infection status. To study patterns of TCR occurrence, a later analysis re-analyzed previously published TCR beta repertoires from 650 to 750 donors and added high-resolution HLA genotyping. In the later analysis, no new phenotypic data were used to find candidate immune exposures; instead, reliance was placed on TCR beta sequences and their occurrence across donors. To decide whether each TCR beta V gene segment behaved as functional or pseudogenic, an earlier analysis of approximately 620 of the donors relied on high-throughput TCR beta sequencing. Alongside the repertoire data, information on donor age, sex, ethnicity and CMV serostatus was compiled. A later genetic analysis used genome-wide SNP genotypes for about 55% of the 666 donors, treating that subset as a discovery cohort. All discovery cohort repertoires had been generated on a single sequencing platform. Class I and class II HLA loci were covered by the typing at four-digit resolution. The number of typed donors differed by locus: about 620-640 for A, B, C, DRB1 and DQB1; 500 to 550 for DQA1; 606 for DPA1; and 400 to 480 for DPB1. About 5 DR-DQ haplotypes were handled as single units for association and clustering, since linkage in the cohort was strong. Among some 400 genotyped donors of the cohort, an average of around 220,000 unique TCR beta nucleotide sequences was sequenced per donor, of which roughly 18% were non-productive.

Receptor libraries were prepared by the immunoSEQ multiplex PCR assay. For the multiplex PCR, a mixture combining 60 forward primers for TCR Vbeta segments and 13 reverse primers for TCR Jbeta segments was used. The CDR3 region of rearranged TCR beta genes was amplified from genomic DNA by a multiplex PCR assay. Amplified TCR beta libraries were sequenced as 87-base-pair reads on the Illumina HiSeq System. As for the authors' bioinformatics: A later analysis tallied 75 million to 95 million unique TCR beta chains across the 600 to 700 repertoires, and approximately 12 million of those chains were shared by two or more donors. A nearest-neighbor algorithm error-corrected the raw reads and collapsed the reads into unique sequences, merging closely related sequences to remove PCR and sequencing errors. V, D and J gene segments were assigned by aligning CDR3 sequences to IMGT reference sequences. For a sequence to be retained, a match of at least six nucleotides to both a V gene segment and a J gene segment was required. Rearrangements were classified as productive when the CDR3 lacked stop codons and remained in frame with V and J, and all other rearrangements were classified as non-productive. Following IMGT convention, CDR3 was defined as the stretch from the second conserved V-encoded cysteine to the conserved J-encoded phenylalanine. The earlier analysis of about 610 of the donors excluded any sequence lacking an unambiguous match to a single V gene segment. An earlier analysis of several hundred of the donors called V segments functional above 56.7% productive rearrangements and segregating when the between-donor standard deviation exceeded 5%. A statistical classification framework was built for diagnosing cytomegalovirus status from the catalog of TCR beta chain sequences. In a later analysis, V and J genes were assigned by comparing TCR nucleotide sequences against IMGT/GENE-DB human TR gene sequences. A later analysis assigned CDR3 sequences and most-parsimonious VDJ recombination scenarios with the TCRdist pipeline. In a later analysis, each TCR beta chain was defined by its CDR3 amino acid sequence together with its V-gene family, and reads lacking a unique V-gene family were excluded. As a way to deal with suspected cross-contamination and a sequencing artifact, a later analysis dropped more than 500 nucleotide sequences that were highly shared and had low generation probability. A later analysis calculated a clonal expansion index for each public chain from normalized within-repertoire ranks of inferred template counts. In a later analysis, generation probabilities were computed using a VDJ recombination model fitted to out-of-frame rearrangements, and the results were checked against IGoR. In a later analysis, TCR-TCR, TCR-HLA and TCR-CMV co-occurrence was scored with hypergeometric tests, and a repertoire-size bias correction was applied to TCR pairs. To estimate false discovery rates, a later analysis permuted the HLA or CMV assignments 20 times. In a later analysis, co-occurring TCRs were grouped using DBSCAN, with TCRdist sequence similarity added in when clustering inside HLA-allele-positive subsets. Repertoires with fewer than 30,000 or more than 120,000 public chains, plus five repertoires with anomalous nucleotide sharing, were excluded from co-occurrence clustering. The table comes from immuneACCESS by way of TCRdb, which keeps in-frame sequences with V and J called. Part of the clones is missing from these tables; in studies checked, under half for an unresolved V gene and the rest for unknown reasons. V, J and clone size were drawn from that table, and D and trimming were deduced from the DNA. The sample table contains fewer than 130,000 clones; only one count was recorded for approximately 82% of them. Roughly 13% of the sample lies in the top ten.

What the research found in general, with its limitations: The study listed 150 to 200 TCR beta chains as associated with cytomegalovirus. According to a later genetic analysis, donors in an Asian-associated ancestry cluster had fewer N-insertions in productive TCRs than the approximately 700-donor mean. Immune exposure information for the cohort was limited to CMV serostatus. In a later analysis, several top co-occurrence clusters were reported to appear linked to parvovirus B19, influenza, CMV and Epstein-Barr virus. Because counts were too low, roughly 17 rarely observed V segments, including chromosome 9 orphons, were left out of the earlier analysis of approximately 500 of the donors. A further reported finding was that TCR beta sequences accurately predicted the HLA-A and HLA-B alleles for most subjects in the first cohort. A few of the identified cytomegalovirus-associated TCR beta chains were confirmed in vitro to be specific for cytomegalovirus antigens. In a later analysis, most CMV-associated TCR beta chains were found to appear HLA-restricted, with HLA associations seemingly driven largely by CMV exposure. Some IMGT-functional V segments, including TRBV6-2 and TRBV6-3, could not be told apart with the 87-base-pair reads, so those segments were excluded. Because HLA typing was missing for some donors at each locus, association tests included only the typed subset. The classifier was reported to diagnose cytomegalovirus status with high specificity and sensitivity in both the original cohort and the validation cohort. The authors suggested that the approach could potentially be generalized to other disease states and immunological phenotypes. A later analysis found that HLA-associated TCR beta chains were more clonally expanded and had lower generation probabilities than equally common non-associated chains. A later analysis associated 15,000 to 20,000 TCR beta sequences with specific HLA alleles at a false discovery rate of 0.05. In this cohort, only TCR beta chains were sequenced, and detectable features were limited by the absence of alpha or paired-chain data. Strong co-occurrence of HLA alleles, especially DR and DQ, made assigning TCR associations to individual alleles difficult. In an earlier analysis of 587 of the donors, most TCR beta V segments appeared in productive rearrangements about 87% or about 30% of the time, broadly matching IMGT annotations. Most TCR sequences were observed very rarely across donors, whereas some public TCRs were present in many individuals. V-gene and J-gene trimming of TCR beta chains was associated with a missense DCLRE1C variant in a later genetic analysis, and the association was replicated in an independent cohort. Correlated functional status among segregating V segments might be attributable to linkage disequilibrium, but an unknown experimental factor could not be ruled out. According to a later analysis, TCR association rates differed among HLA loci, with DRB1 alleles showing the most associated TCRs and HLA-C alleles showing the fewest. A cluster of highly shared sequence variants was judged likely to represent a technical artifact of the sequencing pipeline. Roughly uniform sequencing depth across donors was assumed in presence/absence analyses, although this assumption may not hold.

This clone was recorded a few times. What this receptor recognizes is not known. A read error is likely here: a far larger clone is one base away. The identical CDR3 is also encoded by other nucleotide sequences in the sample. The cohort was made up of about 610 healthy bone marrow donors. At the time of sampling, all cohort members were nominally healthy, though unrecorded immune exposures were likely present. The donor was CMV seropositive and belonged to the group of 250 to 300 seropositive cohort members. Each donor provided a peripheral blood sample, and peripheral blood mononuclear cells were used for TCR beta sequencing. Genomic DNA was extracted from the blood cell samples with the Qiagen DNeasy Blood Extraction Kit. Trimming leaves V shorter by 4 bases and J shorter by 2 bases, with the junction holding 2 bases beyond the gene matches. The germline V gene provides CDR1 MNHNS and CDR2 SASEGT. From cysteine to phenylalanine, the CDR3 is 14 amino acids long. Left in the record is the CDR3 DNA by itself, 42 bases read in frame from the first base.

This TCR was recovered from a man under 40 in good health and CMV-seropositive. Here the chain combines TRBV6-1 and TRBJ2-3; TRBD2 matches 8 bases in the middle. The sample taken for sequencing was PBMCs. The CDR3 reads CASSAGGVTDTQYF. The base sequence is TGTGCCAGCAGTGCCGGGGGGGTCACAGATACGCAGTATTTT.